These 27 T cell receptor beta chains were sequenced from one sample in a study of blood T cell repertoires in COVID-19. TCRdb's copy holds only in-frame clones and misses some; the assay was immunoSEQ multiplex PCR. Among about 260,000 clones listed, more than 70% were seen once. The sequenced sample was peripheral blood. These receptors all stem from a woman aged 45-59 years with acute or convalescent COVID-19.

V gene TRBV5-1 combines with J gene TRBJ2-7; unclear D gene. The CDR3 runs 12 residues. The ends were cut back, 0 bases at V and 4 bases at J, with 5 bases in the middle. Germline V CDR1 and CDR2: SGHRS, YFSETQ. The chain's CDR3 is CASSLGGYEQYF. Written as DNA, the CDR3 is TGCGCCAGCAGCTTGGGAGGTTACGAGCAGTACTTC. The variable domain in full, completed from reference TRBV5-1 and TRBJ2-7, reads KAGVTQTPRYLIKTRGQQVTLSCSPISGHRSVSWYQQTPGQGLQFLFEYFSETQRNKGNFPGRFSGRQFSNSRSEMNVSTLELGDSALYLCASSLGGYEQYFGPGTRLTVT.

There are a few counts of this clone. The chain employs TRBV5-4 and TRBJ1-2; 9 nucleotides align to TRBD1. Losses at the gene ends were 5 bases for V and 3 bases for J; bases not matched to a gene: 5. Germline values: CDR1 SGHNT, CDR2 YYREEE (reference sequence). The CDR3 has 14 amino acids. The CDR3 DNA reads TGTGCCAGCAGACCGGGACAGGGTTACTATGGCTACACCTTC. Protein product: CASRPGQGYYGYTF.

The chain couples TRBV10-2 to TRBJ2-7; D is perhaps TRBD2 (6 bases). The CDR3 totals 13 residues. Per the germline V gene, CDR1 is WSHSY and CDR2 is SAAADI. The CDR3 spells CAVGTGDYYEQYF. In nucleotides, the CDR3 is TGCGCAGTAGGGACGGGAGACTACTACGAGCAGTACTTC.

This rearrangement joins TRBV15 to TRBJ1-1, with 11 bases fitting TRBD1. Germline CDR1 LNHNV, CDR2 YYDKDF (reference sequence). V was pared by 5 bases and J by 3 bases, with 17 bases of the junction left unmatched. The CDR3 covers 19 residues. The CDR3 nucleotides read TGTGCCACCAGCCCCCGCCCCGGGACAGGGGGTATCTTCGACACTGAAGCTTTCTTT. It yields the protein CATSPRPGTGGIFDTEAFF.

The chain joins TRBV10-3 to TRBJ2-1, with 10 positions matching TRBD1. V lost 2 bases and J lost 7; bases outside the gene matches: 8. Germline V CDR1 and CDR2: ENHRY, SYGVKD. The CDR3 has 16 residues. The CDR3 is CAISETDRGLANEQFF. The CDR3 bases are TGTGCCATCAGTGAGACCGACAGGGGGCTAGCAAATGAGCAGTTCTTC.

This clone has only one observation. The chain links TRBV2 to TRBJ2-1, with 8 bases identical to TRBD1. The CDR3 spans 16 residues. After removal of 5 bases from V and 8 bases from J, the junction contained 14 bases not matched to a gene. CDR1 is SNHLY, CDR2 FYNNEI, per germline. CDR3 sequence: CASSRDRIGQIDEQFF. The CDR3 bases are TGTGCCAGCAGTAGGGACAGGATAGGGCAAATCGATGAGCAGTTCTTC.

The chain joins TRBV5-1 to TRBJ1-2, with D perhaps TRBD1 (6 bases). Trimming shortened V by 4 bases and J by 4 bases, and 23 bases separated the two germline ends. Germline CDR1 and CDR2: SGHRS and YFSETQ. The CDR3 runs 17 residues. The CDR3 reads CASSTGQTPVSLYGYTF. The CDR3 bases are TGCGCCAGCAGCACCGGACAGACCCCCGTATCTCTCTATGGCTACACCTTC.

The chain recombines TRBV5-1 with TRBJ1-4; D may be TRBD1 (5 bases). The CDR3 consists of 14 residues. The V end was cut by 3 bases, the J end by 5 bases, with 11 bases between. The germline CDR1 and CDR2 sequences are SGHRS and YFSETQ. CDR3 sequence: CASSSTGVNEKLFF. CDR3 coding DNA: TGCGCCAGCAGCTCCACGGGGGTCAATGAAAAACTGTTTTTT.

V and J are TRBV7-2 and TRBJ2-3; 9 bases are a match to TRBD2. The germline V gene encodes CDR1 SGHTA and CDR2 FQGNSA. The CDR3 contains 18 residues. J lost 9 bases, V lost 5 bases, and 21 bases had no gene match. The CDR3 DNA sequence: TGTGCCAGCAGCACAATTGCCGCGTTTGCGGGAGGGCCATACACGCAGTATTTT. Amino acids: CASSTIAAFAGGPYTQYF.

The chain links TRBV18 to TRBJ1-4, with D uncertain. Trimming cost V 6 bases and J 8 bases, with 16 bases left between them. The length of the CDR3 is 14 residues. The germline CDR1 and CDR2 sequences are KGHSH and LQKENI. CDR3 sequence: CASSRPGADEKLFF. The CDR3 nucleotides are TGTGCCAGCTCTAGACCCGGAGCTGACGAAAAACTGTTTTTT.

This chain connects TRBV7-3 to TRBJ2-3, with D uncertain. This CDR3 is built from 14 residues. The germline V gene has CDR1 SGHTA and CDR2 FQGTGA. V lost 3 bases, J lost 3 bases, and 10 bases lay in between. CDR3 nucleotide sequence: TGTGCCAGCAGCTTCACACCGCCGACAGATACGCAGTATTTT. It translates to CASSFTPPTDTQYF.

The CDR3 sequence is CASSLARLAGAGDEQFF. The CDR3 bases are TGCGCCAGCAGCTTGGCCAGACTAGCGGGGGCAGGGGATGAGCAGTTCTTC. The chain uses TRBV5-1 and TRBJ2-1; 12 positions agree with TRBD2. The germline V gene has CDR1 SGHRS and CDR2 YFSETQ. V trimming: 0 bases; J trimming: 8 bases; junction bases outside the gene matches: 9. The CDR3 loop spans 17 amino acids.

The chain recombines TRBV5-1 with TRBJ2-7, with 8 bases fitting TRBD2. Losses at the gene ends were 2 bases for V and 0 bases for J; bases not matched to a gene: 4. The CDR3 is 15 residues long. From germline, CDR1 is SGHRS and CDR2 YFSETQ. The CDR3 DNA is TGCGCCAGCAGCTTTATAGCGGGAAGCTCCTACGAGCAGTACTTC. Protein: CASSFIAGSSYEQYF.

CDR3 bases: TGCGCCAGCGGACAGGAGAACACTGAAGCTTTCTTT. Its protein product is CASGQENTEAFF. The J gene is TRBJ1-1, the V gene TRBV23-1; 7 nucleotides match TRBD1. TRBV23-1 is annotated as an ORF whose role is uncertain. The CDR3 runs 12 residues. V lost 8 bases to trimming and J lost 1 base; unmatched junction nucleotides: 1.

The CDR3 region is CATRIREDQPQHF. The CDR3 DNA sequence: TGTGCCACGCGGATCCGGGAGGATCAGCCCCAGCATTTT. The chain joins TRBV28 to TRBJ1-5; D is unresolved. V shed 10 bases and J shed 5 bases, with 15 bases lying between them. CDR1 and CDR2 from the germline V gene are MDHEN and SYDVKM. This CDR3 region has 13 residues.

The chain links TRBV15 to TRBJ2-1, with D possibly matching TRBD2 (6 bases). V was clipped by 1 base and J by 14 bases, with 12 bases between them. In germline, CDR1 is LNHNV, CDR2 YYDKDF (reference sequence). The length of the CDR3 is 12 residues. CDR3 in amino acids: CATSRAETREFF. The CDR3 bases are TGTGCCACCAGCAGAGCGGAGACTAGAGAGTTCTTC.

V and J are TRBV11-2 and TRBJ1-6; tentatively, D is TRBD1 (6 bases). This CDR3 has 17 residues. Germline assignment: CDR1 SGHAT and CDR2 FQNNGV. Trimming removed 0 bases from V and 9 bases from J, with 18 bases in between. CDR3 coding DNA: TGTGCCAGCAGCTTAGAATCTGAGACAGGAACGTTTTCACCCCTCCACTTT. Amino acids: CASSLESETGTFSPLHF.

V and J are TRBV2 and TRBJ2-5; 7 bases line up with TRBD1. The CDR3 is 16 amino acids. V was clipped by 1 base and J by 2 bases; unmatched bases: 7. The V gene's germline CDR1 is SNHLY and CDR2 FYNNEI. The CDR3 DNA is TGTGCCAGCAGTGAAGGCGTCAGGACAGGACAAGAGACCCAGTACTTC. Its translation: CASSEGVRTGQETQYF.

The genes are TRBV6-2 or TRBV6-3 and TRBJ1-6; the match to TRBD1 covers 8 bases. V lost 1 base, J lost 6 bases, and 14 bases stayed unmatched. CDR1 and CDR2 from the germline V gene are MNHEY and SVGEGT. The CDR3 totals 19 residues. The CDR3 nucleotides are TGTGCCAGCAGTTACTTCGTTTGGGACAGGCCCGCCGGTAATTCACCCCTCCACTTT. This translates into CASSYFVWDRPAGNSPLHF.

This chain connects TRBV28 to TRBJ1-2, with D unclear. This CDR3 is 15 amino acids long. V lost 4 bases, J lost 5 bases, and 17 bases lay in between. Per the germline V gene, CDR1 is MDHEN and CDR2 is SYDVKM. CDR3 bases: TGTGCCAGCAGTTCTAATGACATCCCCCTTTATGGCTACACCTTC. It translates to CASSSNDIPLYGYTF.

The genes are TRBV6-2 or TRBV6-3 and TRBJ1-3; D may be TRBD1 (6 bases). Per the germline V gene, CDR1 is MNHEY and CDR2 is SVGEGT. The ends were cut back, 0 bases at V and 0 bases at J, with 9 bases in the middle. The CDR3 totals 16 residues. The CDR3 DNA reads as TGTGCCAGCAGTTACTCACGGACAGCCTCTGGAAACACCATATATTTT. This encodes CASSYSRTASGNTIYF.

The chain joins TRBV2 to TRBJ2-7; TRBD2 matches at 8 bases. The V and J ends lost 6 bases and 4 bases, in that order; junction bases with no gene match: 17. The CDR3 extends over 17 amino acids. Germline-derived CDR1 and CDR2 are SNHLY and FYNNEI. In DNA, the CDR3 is TGTGCCAGCAGCGCTAAAAAACTAGCGGCACACGCTTACGAGCAGTACTTC. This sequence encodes CASSAKKLAAHAYEQYF.

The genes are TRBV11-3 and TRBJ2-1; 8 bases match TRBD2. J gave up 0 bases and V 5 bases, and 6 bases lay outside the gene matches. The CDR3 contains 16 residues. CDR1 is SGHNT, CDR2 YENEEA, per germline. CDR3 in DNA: TGTGCCAGCAGCCCGACTAGCGTTAGCTCCTACAATGAGCAGTTCTTC. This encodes CASSPTSVSSYNEQFF.

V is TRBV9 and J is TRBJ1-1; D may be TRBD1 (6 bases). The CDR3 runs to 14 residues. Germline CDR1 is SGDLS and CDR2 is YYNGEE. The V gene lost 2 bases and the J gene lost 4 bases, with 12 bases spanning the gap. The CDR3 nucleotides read TGTGCCAGCAGCGTCACAGGGCGGCCCACTGAAGCTTTCTTT. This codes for CASSVTGRPTEAFF.

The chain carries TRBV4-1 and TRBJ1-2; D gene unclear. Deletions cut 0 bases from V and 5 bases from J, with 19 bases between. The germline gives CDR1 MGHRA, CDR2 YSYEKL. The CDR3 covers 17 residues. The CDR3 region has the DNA TGCGCCAGCAGCCAAGATTCGAAGGAGATTATGCCATATGGCTACACCTTC. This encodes CASSQDSKEIMPYGYTF.

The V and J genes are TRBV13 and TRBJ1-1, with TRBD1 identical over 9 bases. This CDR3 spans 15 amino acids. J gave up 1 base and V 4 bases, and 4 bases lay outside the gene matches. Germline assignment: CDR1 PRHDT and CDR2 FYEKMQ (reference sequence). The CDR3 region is CASSYDRGTNTEAFF. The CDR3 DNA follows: TGTGCCAGCAGCTATGACAGGGGGACGAACACTGAAGCTTTCTTT.

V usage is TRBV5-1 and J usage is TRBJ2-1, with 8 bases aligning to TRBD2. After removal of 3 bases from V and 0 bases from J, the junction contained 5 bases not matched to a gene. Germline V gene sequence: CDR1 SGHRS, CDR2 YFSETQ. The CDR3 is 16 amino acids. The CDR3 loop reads CASSWNSGSSYNEQFF. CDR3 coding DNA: TGCGCCAGCAGCTGGAACAGCGGGAGCTCCTACAATGAGCAGTTCTTC.